This T cell receptor beta chain was sequenced during a study of identical twins. Unique molecular identifiers were present on the cDNA, which also gained a universal primer site by template switching. TCRdb passed the 5' RACE reads through MiXCR, listing each CDR3 protein once. The table lists roughly 770,000 distinct CDR3 sequences, about 18% of them singletons. CDR3 length equals 15 residues. J lost 6 bases, V lost 5 bases, and 7 bases had no gene match. The V gene's germline CDR1 is MNHEY and CDR2 SVGEGT. These sequences were also reported in another study, on T cells expressing NK-cell markers.

Sequencing used PBMCs. The chain recombines TRBV6-2 or TRBV6-3 with TRBJ2-1, with 10 bases lining up with TRBD2. This receptor was taken from a woman aged 18-30 years in good health. CDR3 in amino acids: CASSPLLAGANEQFF. CDR3 nucleotides: TGTGCCAGCAGTCCCCTGCTAGCGGGAGCCAATGAGCAGTTCTTC.